This is a list of T cell receptor beta chains from one sample in a study of blood T cells in healthy people across ages. TCRdb fed the 5' RACE reads into MiXCR, producing one record per CDR3 protein. The sample lists 600,000 to 850,000 distinct CDR3 sequences, roughly 41% occurring once. Sequencing was performed on blood. The receptors derive from a woman aged 60-75 years in good health. The CDR3 runs from the conserved cysteine through the conserved F or W. D genes are given only for firm matches. Size is omitted from some rows. Given values are once, few, many or a class for expanded clones.

>.|.|TRBJ1-5|TRBV11-2
CASSLDSRNQPQHF
TGTGCCAGCAGCTTAGACTCCAGGAATCAGCCCCAGCATTTT
>few|.|TRBJ2-1|TRBV7-6
CASSLQADRAYNEQFF
TGTGCCAGCAGCTTACAGGCAGACAGAGCCTACAATGAGCAGTTCTTC
>.|.|TRBJ1-3|TRBV4-3
CASTHGRSSGNTIYF
TGCGCCAGCACCCATGGACGCAGCTCTGGAAACACCATATATTTT
>many|.|TRBJ2-1|TRBV6-2/TRBV6-3
CASSYSRYGATPYNEQFF
TGTGCCAGCAGTTACTCGAGGTATGGGGCGACTCCCTACAATGAGCAGTTCTTC
>once|.|TRBJ2-7|TRBV2
CASGDIYPPGPQYF
TGTGCCAGCGGTGATATATATCCGCCCGGGCCCCAGTACTTC
>.|.|TRBJ2-2|TRBV4-2
CASSQHSAGLTTGELFF
TGTGCCAGCAGCCAACATTCAGCCGGGCTCACGACCGGGGAGCTGTTTTTT
>few|TRBD1|TRBJ2-7|TRBV7-9
CASSSRQGRAYEQYF
TGTGCCAGCAGCTCCCGACAGGGTCGGGCCTACGAGCAGTACTTC
>.|TRBD1|TRBJ2-2|TRBV7-3
CASSQTGAGTGELFF
TGTGCCAGCAGCCAGACAGGGGCAGGCACCGGGGAGCTGTTTTTT
>.|.|TRBJ1-6|TRBV2
CASSEARQDYNSPLHF
TGTGCCAGCAGTGAAGCTAGACAGGACTATAATTCACCCCTCCACTTT
>many|TRBD1|TRBJ2-7|TRBV29-1
CSVGDRGLEQYF
TGCAGCGTTGGTGACAGGGGGCTCGAGCAGTACTTC
>few|.|TRBJ2-6|TRBV9
CASSVAPTGGSGANVLTF
TGTGCCAGCAGCGTAGCGCCGACAGGAGGATCTGGGGCCAACGTCCTGACTTTC
>.|.|TRBJ1-2|TRBV12-3/TRBV12-4
CASRTAGFYGYTF
TGTGCCAGCAGAACCGCGGGATTCTATGGCTACACCTTC
>.|.|TRBJ1-6|TRBV27
CASRPTNSPLHF
TGTGCCAGCAGGCCAACTAATTCACCCCTCCACTTT
>.|TRBD2|TRBJ2-3|TRBV5-1
CASSPRGVAGDTQYF
TGCGCCAGCAGCCCTCGCGGGGTAGCGGGAGATACGCAGTATTTT
>.|.|TRBJ2-7|TRBV2
CASSGGQRTLYEQYF
TGTGCCAGCAGTGGGGGCCAAAGAACGCTTTACGAGCAGTACTTC
>.|.|TRBJ1-2|TRBV12-3/TRBV12-4
CASNLGGPYGYTF
TGTGCCAGCAACTTGGGAGGACCCTATGGCTACACCTTC
>.|TRBD2|TRBJ2-5|TRBV7-8
CASSLGIPSGGQETQYF
TGTGCCAGCAGCTTAGGAATTCCTAGCGGGGGTCAAGAGACCCAGTACTTC
>.|.|TRBJ1-1|TRBV13
CASSISVTTLLNTEAFF
TGTGCCAGCAGCATCTCGGTCACCACCCTTTTAAACACTGAAGCTTTCTTT
>.|.|TRBJ2-3|TRBV20-1
CSASPEAGTDTQYF
TGCAGTGCCAGCCCGGAGGCGGGCACAGATACGCAGTATTTT
>few|.|TRBJ2-7|TRBV18
CASSPPHRDEQYF
TGTGCCAGCTCACCACCGCACAGGGACGAGCAGTACTTC
>few|.|TRBJ2-5|TRBV4-3
CASSQDSYNEQYF
TGTGCCAGCAGCCAGGACAGCTACAATGAGCAGTACTTC
>.|.|TRBJ2-1|TRBV24-1
CATSLRGAEQFF
TGTGCCACCAGCCTTCGAGGCGCGGAGCAGTTCTTC
>.|.|TRBJ2-1|TRBV14
CASSQVEGLLGNEQFF
TGTGCCAGCAGCCAAGTAGAAGGGCTTCTAGGCAATGAGCAGTTCTTC
>few|TRBD2|TRBJ2-5|TRBV7-2
CASSFLAGVETQYF
TGTGCCAGCAGCTTCCTAGCGGGGGTAGAGACCCAGTACTTC
>few|TRBD2|TRBJ2-3|TRBV6-2/TRBV6-3
CASSFKREASSTDTQYF
TGTGCCAGCAGTTTCAAGCGGGAGGCCTCTAGCACAGATACGCAGTATTTT
>.|TRBD1|TRBJ1-2|TRBV27
CASSDQTGTRYYGYTF
TGTGCCAGCAGTGACCAGACAGGGACACGATACTATGGCTACACCTTC
>.|.|TRBJ1-4|TRBV5-1
CASSLAAYRNEKLFF
TGCGCCAGCAGCTTGGCGGCATATCGTAATGAAAAACTGTTTTTT
>few|.|TRBJ1-1|TRBV7-2
CASSLGGRTYTEAFF
TGTGCCAGCAGCTTAGGAGGTAGGACTTACACTGAAGCTTTCTTT
>few|TRBD1|TRBJ2-7|TRBV5-1
CASSRTGGEQYF
TGTGCCAGCAGTCGGACAGGGGGCGAGCAGTACTTC